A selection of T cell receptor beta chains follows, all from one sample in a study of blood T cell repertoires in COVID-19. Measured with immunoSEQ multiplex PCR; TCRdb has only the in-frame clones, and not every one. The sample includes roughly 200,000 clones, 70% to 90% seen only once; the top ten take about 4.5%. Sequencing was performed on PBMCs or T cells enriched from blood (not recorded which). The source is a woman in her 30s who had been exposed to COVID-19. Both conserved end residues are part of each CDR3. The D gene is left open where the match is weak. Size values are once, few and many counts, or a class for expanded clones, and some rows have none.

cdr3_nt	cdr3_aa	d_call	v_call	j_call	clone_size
TGTGCCAGCAGCCCCCTCAGGGGAGAAAAACTGTTTTTT	CASSPLRGEKLFF	.	TRBV9	TRBJ1-4	.
TGTGCCAGCAGCTCGTTAGCGGGGTTCGCCACAGATACGCAGTATTTT	CASSSLAGFATDTQYF	TRBD2	TRBV7-9	TRBJ2-3	.
TGTGCCAGCAGCCCCCGGGGGGCCAGGGATGAAAAACTGTTTTTT	CASSPRGARDEKLFF	.	TRBV5-8	TRBJ1-4	.
TGTGCCAGCAGACCACAGGGTGTGGGTTCACCCCTCCACTTT	CASRPQGVGSPLHF	.	TRBV3-1/TRBV3-2	TRBJ1-6	few
TGCAGCGTTGAAGATCTCCGAGGCATCTCCTACGAGCAGTACTTC	CSVEDLRGISYEQYF	.	TRBV29-1	TRBJ2-7	.
TGTGCCAGCAGTTTACTCCGGGACTCCGGGGTGATGAAACTGTTTTTT	CASSLLRDSGVMKLFF	.	TRBV28	TRBJ1-4	.
TGTGCCACCAGTGATGGGCTAGCGGAGCAGTTCTTC	CATSDGLAEQFF	.	TRBV24-1	TRBJ2-1	once
TGTGCCAGACGACATGGGGGCGGGAACACTGAAGCTTTCTTT	CARRHGGGNTEAFF	.	TRBV5-3	TRBJ1-1	.
TGTGCCAGCTCACCGCAGGACTATGGCTACACCTTC	CASSPQDYGYTF	.	TRBV18	TRBJ1-2	few
TGTGCCACCAGTGATTTATTAGGAACTACCACAGATACGCAGTATTTT	CATSDLLGTTTDTQYF	.	TRBV24-1	TRBJ2-3	.
TGTGCCAGCAGCCGGGACAGGGGGTCCGAGCAGTACTTC	CASSRDRGSEQYF	TRBD1	TRBV25-1	TRBJ2-7	.
TGCAGCGCCCGACTAGCGGGGAGGGAGACCCAGTACTTC	CSARLAGRETQYF	TRBD2	TRBV29-1	TRBJ2-5	.
TGTGCCAGCAGTCCACGGACATTTGGCTACACCTTC	CASSPRTFGYTF	.	TRBV28	TRBJ1-2	.
TGTGCCAGCAGTTTAAGGGGGGGAGGGACTGAAGCTTTCTTT	CASSLRGGGTEAFF	.	TRBV27	TRBJ1-1	once
TGTGCCAGCAGCTTGCAGGCAGTAGTTAATTCACCCCTCCACTTT	CASSLQAVVNSPLHF	.	TRBV5-6	TRBJ1-6	.
TGTGCCAGTAGTGGCCGGGGTCTAGCGGGGACCTATAGCACAGATACGCAGTATTTT	CASSGRGLAGTYSTDTQYF	TRBD2	TRBV19	TRBJ2-3	once
TGTGCCAGCAGCGTGGGACTAGCGGGGGGCCAAGAGACCCAGTACTTC	CASSVGLAGGQETQYF	TRBD2	TRBV9	TRBJ2-5	few
TGTGCCAGCAGCGCAGGGGGTTCACCCCTCCACTTT	CASSAGGSPLHF	TRBD1	TRBV11-2	TRBJ1-6	.
TGTGCCAGCAGTCGAGGCGCTAGCGGGGGGCAAAACATTCAGTACTTC	CASSRGASGGQNIQYF	TRBD2	TRBV7-2	TRBJ2-4	.
TGTGCCACCTCAGATACGCAGTATTTT	CATSDTQYF	.	TRBV27	TRBJ2-3	.
TGTGCCAGCAGCGGGGGGGAAAGGGGGTATGGCTACACCTTC	CASSGGERGYGYTF	.	TRBV2	TRBJ1-2	.
TGTGCCAGCAGGCGAGGGACAGGTCTATACACCTTC	CASRRGTGLYTF	TRBD1	TRBV27	TRBJ1-2	.
TGTGCCAGCAGCTTACCAGGGGTTGAGCAGTACTTC	CASSLPGVEQYF	.	TRBV7-2	TRBJ2-7	.
TGTGCCAGCAGCCCCCGGGGGAATAGGAACACCGGGGAGCTGTTTTTT	CASSPRGNRNTGELFF	.	TRBV3-1/TRBV3-2	TRBJ2-2	.
TGTGCCAGCAGTTCACGACAGGCCTATACGCAGTATTTT	CASSSRQAYTQYF	.	TRBV6-5	TRBJ2-3	.
TGTGCCACCAGTGAGCCCTCCGGGACAGGCTTCAATCAGCCCCAGCATTTT	CATSEPSGTGFNQPQHF	TRBD1	TRBV24-1	TRBJ1-5	.
TGCGCCAGCAGTGAACAGGTGAACCATGGCTACACCTTC	CASSEQVNHGYTF	.	TRBV10-1	TRBJ1-2	.
TGTGCCAGCAGCGGGGAGGGGGGCAATCAGCCCCAGCATTTT	CASSGEGGNQPQHF	.	TRBV6-5	TRBJ1-5	.
TGTGCCAGCAGCCAAACAAAATATGGCTACACCTTC	CASSQTKYGYTF	.	TRBV14	TRBJ1-2	.
TGTGCCAGCAGTTCGGTTGGGGGAGGTCAGCCCCAGCATTTT	CASSSVGGGQPQHF	.	TRBV27	TRBJ1-5	.
TGTGCCAGCAGCGAGATGGTAGCGGGGGGACCAGATACGCAGTATTTT	CASSEMVAGGPDTQYF	TRBD2	TRBV13	TRBJ2-3	.
TGTGCCAGCAGCCGGGGACAGGGGGTTCGGTATAACTATGGCTACACCTTC	CASSRGQGVRYNYGYTF	TRBD1	TRBV3-1/TRBV3-2	TRBJ1-2	.
TGCGCCAGCAGCTCGGGGACTAGCAGGAACAATGAGCAGTTCTTC	CASSSGTSRNNEQFF	TRBD2	TRBV5-1	TRBJ2-1	.
TGTGCCAGCACTGAAGCGGGGGTTGGCAATCAGCCCCAGCATTTT	CASTEAGVGNQPQHF	.	TRBV7-8	TRBJ1-5	.
TGTGCCAGCAGCTTCGTGAGGGTTCATCAGCCCCAGCATTTT	CASSFVRVHQPQHF	.	TRBV7-2	TRBJ1-5	.
TGTGCCACCAGTGATTCCGGGACAGGGGCCTACAATGAGCAGTTCTTC	CATSDSGTGAYNEQFF	TRBD1	TRBV24-1	TRBJ2-1	once
TGTGCCAGCAGCTTAGGGGACAGGGATGAAAAACTGTTTTTT	CASSLGDRDEKLFF	TRBD1	TRBV13	TRBJ1-4	.
TGTGCCAGCAGTTACTCGATGGGAGGGGATGGCTACACCTTC	CASSYSMGGDGYTF	.	TRBV6-5	TRBJ1-2	once
TGTGCCAGCAGCTTACGGAGTGGAAACACCATATATTTT	CASSLRSGNTIYF	.	TRBV13	TRBJ1-3	once
TGTGCCAGCAGCGACGGCGGGAGCAATCAGCCCCAGCATTTT	CASSDGGSNQPQHF	.	TRBV9	TRBJ1-5	.
TGTGCCAGCAGCCAGGGATCTGTGAGGAAGGGCAGACAAAAACTGTTTTTT	CASSQGSVRKGRQKLFF	.	TRBV7-9	TRBJ1-4	.
TGTGCCAGCAGCGTGTCACAGGGGGCATCAACTAATGAAAAACTGTTTTTT	CASSVSQGASTNEKLFF	TRBD1	TRBV9	TRBJ1-4	few
TGTGCCAGCAGAGACAGGGGAGGAGCCTATGAAAAACTGTTTTTT	CASRDRGGAYEKLFF	TRBD1	TRBV2	TRBJ1-4	.
TGTGCCTGGAATATGCGACAGAACACTGAAGCTTTCTTT	CAWNMRQNTEAFF	.	TRBV30	TRBJ1-1	.
TGCGCCGCTGGGGGGGATCCCTATGGCTACACCTTC	CAAGGDPYGYTF	.	TRBV29-1	TRBJ1-2	.
TGCAGCGTTGGAGGGAGAAATGAAAAACTGTTTTTT	CSVGGRNEKLFF	.	TRBV29-1	TRBJ1-4	once
TGCGCCAGCCCTGGGGCCAGGGCAGATAATTCACCCCTCCACTTT	CASPGARADNSPLHF	.	TRBV23-1	TRBJ1-6	.
TGTGCCAGCTCACTGTCGGGACAGGACGCGGAGACCCAGTACTTC	CASSLSGQDAETQYF	TRBD1	TRBV18	TRBJ2-5	.
TGCGCCAGCAGCTTAACAGGGAGCTATGGCTACACCTTC	CASSLTGSYGYTF	.	TRBV5-1	TRBJ1-2	.
TGCGCCAGCAGCTTGGAAAGGGGCAGTTCCTACGAGCAGTACTTC	CASSLERGSSYEQYF	.	TRBV5-1	TRBJ2-7	.
TGCGCCAGCAGCTTGGGACCGACTAGCGGGGGCCTATCTGGGGCCAACGTCCTGACTTTC	CASSLGPTSGGLSGANVLTF	TRBD2	TRBV5-1	TRBJ2-6	.
TGTGCCAGCAGTCCCGAGGGGGCGGGGGGGACTACCCCCCGGGAGACCCAGTACTTC	CASSPEGAGGTTPRETQYF	TRBD2	TRBV28	TRBJ2-5	.
TGCGCCAGCAGCGGCCAGGGACTAGCCGAAGAGACCCAGTACTTC	CASSGQGLAEETQYF	TRBD2	TRBV5-1	TRBJ2-5	.
TGTGCCAGTAGTATAGGCGTCGGTAATGAGCAGTTCTTC	CASSIGVGNEQFF	.	TRBV19	TRBJ2-1	.